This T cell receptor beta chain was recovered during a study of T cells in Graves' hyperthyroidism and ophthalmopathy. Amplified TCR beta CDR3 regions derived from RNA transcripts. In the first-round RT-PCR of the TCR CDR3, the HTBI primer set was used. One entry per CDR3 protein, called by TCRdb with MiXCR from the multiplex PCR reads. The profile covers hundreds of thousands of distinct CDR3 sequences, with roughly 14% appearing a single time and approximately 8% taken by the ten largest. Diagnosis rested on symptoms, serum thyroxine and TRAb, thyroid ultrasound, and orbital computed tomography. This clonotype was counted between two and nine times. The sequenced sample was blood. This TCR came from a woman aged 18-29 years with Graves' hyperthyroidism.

As DNA, the CDR3 is TGTGCCAGCAGCGCCGGAGGCCCTGGAAACACCATATATTTT. This translates into CASSAGGPGNTIYF. V usage is TRBV7-9 and J usage is TRBJ1-3, with D unresolved. V shed 5 bases and J shed 2 bases, with 10 bases lying between them. Germline V gives CDR1 SEHNR, CDR2 FQNEAQ (reference sequence). CDR3 length: 14 residues.